The text below deals with one T cell receptor (beta chain). Its matching antigen is unknown. This entry belongs to a study of early T cells in non-severe SARS-CoV-2 infection. Findings and caveats of the study: Private and CD4 specificities were missed by VDJdb matching, which favored anti-spike CD8 responses.

V was trimmed by 7 bases and J by 0 bases, leaving 10 bases between them. This CDR3 has 13 residues. The V gene's germline CDR1 is LNHDA and CDR2 SQIVND (reference sequence). Individual cDNA molecules received unique molecular identifiers during library preparation. A single record per CDR3 protein comes from TCRdb applying MiXCR to the 5' RACE reads. The table shows about 72,000 distinct CDR3 sequences, with 9.1% occurring only once. Specimen: whole blood. This TCR was recovered from an adult who was a healthcare worker with PCR-confirmed SARS-CoV-2 infection or an uninfected control (not recorded which). This chain uses TRBV19 with TRBJ2-7; D is perhaps TRBD2 (7 bases). CDR3: CASKGGPSYEQYF. For the CDR3, the DNA is TGTGCCAGTAAGGGGGGGCCCTCCTACGAGCAGTACTTC.